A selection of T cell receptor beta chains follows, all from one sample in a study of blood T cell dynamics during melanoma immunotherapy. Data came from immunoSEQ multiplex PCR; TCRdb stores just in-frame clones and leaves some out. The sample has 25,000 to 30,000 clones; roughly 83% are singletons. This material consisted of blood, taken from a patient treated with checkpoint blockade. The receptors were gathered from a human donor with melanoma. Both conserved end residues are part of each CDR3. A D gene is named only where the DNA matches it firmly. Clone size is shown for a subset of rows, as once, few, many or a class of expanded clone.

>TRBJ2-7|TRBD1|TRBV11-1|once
TGTGCCAGCAGCTTGCAGGGGGCGTCGGGCTTCCACGAGCAGTACTTC
CASSLQGASGFHEQYF
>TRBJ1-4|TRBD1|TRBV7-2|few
TGTGCCAGCAGCCCACAGGGACAGTTTAATGAAAAACTGTTTTTT
CASSPQGQFNEKLFF
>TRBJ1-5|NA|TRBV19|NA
TGTGCCAGTAGAAAAGGTACACTTGATCAGCCCCAGCATTTT
CASRKGTLDQPQHF
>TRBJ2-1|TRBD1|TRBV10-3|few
TGTGCCACCAAACAGGGGGAGGATGAGCAGTTCTTC
CATKQGEDEQFF
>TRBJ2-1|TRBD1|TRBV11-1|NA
TGTGCCAGCAGCTTAGTTTTTGGCACAGGGGGCTCCTACAATGAGCAGTTCTTC
CASSLVFGTGGSYNEQFF
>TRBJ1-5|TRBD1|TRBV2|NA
TGTGCCAGCAGTCGGACAGGGGGTCTTCAGCCCCAGCATTTT
CASSRTGGLQPQHF
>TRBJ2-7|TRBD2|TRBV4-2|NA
TGTGCCAGCAGCCAAGATCTAGCGGCCTACGAGCAGTACTTC
CASSQDLAAYEQYF
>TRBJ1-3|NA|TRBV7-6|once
TGTGCCAGCAGCTTAGCGGACGGAAACACCATATATTTT
CASSLADGNTIYF
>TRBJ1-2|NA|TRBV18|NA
TGTGCCAGCTCCTACCCCGGGGAAGTAGGCTATGGCTACACCTTC
CASSYPGEVGYGYTF
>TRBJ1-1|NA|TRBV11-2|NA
TGTGCCAGCAGCTCAGGAGTATTGAACACTGAAGCTTTCTTT
CASSSGVLNTEAFF
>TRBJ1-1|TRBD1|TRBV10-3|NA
TGTGCCATCAGGCGGGGACAGGGGGTCACTGAAGCTTTCTTT
CAIRRGQGVTEAFF
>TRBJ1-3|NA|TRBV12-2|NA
TGTGCAAGTCGCTCCAAGGAATCGAACAGGGTCGGAAACACCATATATTTT
CASRSKESNRVGNTIYF
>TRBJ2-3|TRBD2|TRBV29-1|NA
TGCAGCGTGGAGCGGGGTCGGGCAGATACGCAGTATTTT
CSVERGRADTQYF
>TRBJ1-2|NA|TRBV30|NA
TGTGCCTGGAGTGGGCGGGGTCGGGACTATGGCTACACCTTC
CAWSGRGRDYGYTF
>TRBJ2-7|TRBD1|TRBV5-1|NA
TGCGCCAGCAGCACCACAACAGGGGTTATGTACGAACAGTACTTC
CASSTTTGVMYEQYF
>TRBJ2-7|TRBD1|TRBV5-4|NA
TGTGCCAGCAGCTTAGGACAGGGGGCCTACGAGCAGTACTTC
CASSLGQGAYEQYF
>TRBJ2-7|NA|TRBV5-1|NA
TGCGCCAGCAGCTCCGGCGGATGGACGGTCGCATCCTACGAGCAGTACTTC
CASSSGGWTVASYEQYF
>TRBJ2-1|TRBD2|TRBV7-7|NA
TGTGCTAGCAGCTTGAGGTCCTCCGGGCGGGAGTGGGATGAGCAGTTCTTC
CASSLRSSGREWDEQFF
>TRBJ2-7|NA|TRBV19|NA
TGTGCCAGTAGTTCCCCCGGGACGACCTCCTACGAGCAGTACTTC
CASSSPGTTSYEQYF
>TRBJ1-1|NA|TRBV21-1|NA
TGTGCCAGCAGCAAAGTGGTCAAGGGGCACCACATGAACACTGAAGCTTTCTTT
CASSKVVKGHHMNTEAFF
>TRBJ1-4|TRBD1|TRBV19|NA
TGTGCCAGTAGTCCCGGACAGGGATGGGAAAAACTGTTTTTT
CASSPGQGWEKLFF
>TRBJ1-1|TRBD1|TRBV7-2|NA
TGTGCCAGCAGCTCCCCGGGACAGGTCACTGAAGCTTTCTTT
CASSSPGQVTEAFF
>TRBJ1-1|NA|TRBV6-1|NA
TGTGCCAGCAGTGAAAGAAGAACCGCCCTGAACACTGAAGCTTTCTTT
CASSERRTALNTEAFF
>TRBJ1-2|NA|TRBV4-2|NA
TGTGCCAGCAGCCAAGATCTCCGGGCCGGCCCTGGCTACACCTTC
CASSQDLRAGPGYTF
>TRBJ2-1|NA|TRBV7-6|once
TGTGCCAGCAGCTTAGCTATCCAGCGGAGCAAGGATGAGCAGTTCTTC
CASSLAIQRSKDEQFF
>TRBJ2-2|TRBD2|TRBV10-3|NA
TGTGCCATCAGTGGGACTAGCTCTTTCAGTAGTGGCGGGGAGCTGTTTTTT
CAISGTSSFSSGGELFF
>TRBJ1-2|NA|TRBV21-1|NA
TGTGCCAGCAGCAAATTACGACAGACCGGGGGCTACACCTTC
CASSKLRQTGGYTF
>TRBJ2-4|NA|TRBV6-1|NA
TGTGCCAGCAGTGAAAGTGCTGGGCCCAAAAACATTCAGTACTTC
CASSESAGPKNIQYF
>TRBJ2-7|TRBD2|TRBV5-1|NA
TGCGCCAGCAGGCGTGGAGCGGGGGTCTACGAGCAGTACTTC
CASRRGAGVYEQYF
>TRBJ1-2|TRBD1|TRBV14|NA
TGTGCCAGCAGCCAAGACAGGGGGCATGGCTACACCTTC
CASSQDRGHGYTF
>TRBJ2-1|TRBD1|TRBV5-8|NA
TGTGCCAGCAGCTTGGGGGGGACAGGGATGAATGAGCAGTTCTTC
CASSLGGTGMNEQFF
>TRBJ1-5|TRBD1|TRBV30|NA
TGTGCCTGGAAGGCAGGGGGCCAGCCCCAGCATTTT
CAWKAGGQPQHF
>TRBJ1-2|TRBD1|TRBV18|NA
TGTGCCAGCTCACAAGGACAGGGGGATGGCTACACCTTC
CASSQGQGDGYTF
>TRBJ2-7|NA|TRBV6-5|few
TGTGCCAGCAGTCCCGCGTCTCGGGGACCTTACGAGCAGTACTTC
CASSPASRGPYEQYF
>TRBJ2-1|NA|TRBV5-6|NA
TGTGCCAGCAGCTTGGGCAATGAGCAGTTCTTC
CASSLGNEQFF
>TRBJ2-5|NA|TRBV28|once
TGTGCCAGCAGTATAGAGGGGACGGAAGAGACCCAGTACTTC
CASSIEGTEETQYF
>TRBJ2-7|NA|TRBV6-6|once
TGTGCCAGCAGTTACCCTACCGGGACCGGTGCCTACGAGCAGTACTTC
CASSYPTGTGAYEQYF
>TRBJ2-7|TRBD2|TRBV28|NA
TGTGCCAGCAGAGAATCGGGAGGGTCACGCGAGCAGTACTTC
CASRESGGSREQYF
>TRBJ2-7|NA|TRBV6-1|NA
TGTGCCAGCAGATTATACGAGCAGTACTTC
CASRLYEQYF